This T cell receptor beta chain was retrieved from a study of patients and donors after allogeneic stem cell transplantation. A single count supports this clonotype. Each CDR3 protein gets one entry after TCRdb re-called the RT-PCR reads with MiXCR. The table shows around 29,000 distinct CDR3 sequences, with around 33% occurring only once. CDR3 length equals 12 residues. Germline V CDR1 and CDR2: LGHDT, YNNKEL (reference sequence). The germline V and J ends were trimmed by 5 bases and 6 bases, with 9 bases remaining between them. The rearrangement joins TRBV3-1 to TRBJ2-3; D is perhaps TRBD2 (5 bases). This receptor was taken from a human donor who was either an allogeneic HSCT recipient or a stem cell or donor lymphocyte infusion donor (not recorded which). It is not recorded whose cells these are; they may come from a transplant donor. Sequencing used blood, either unsorted or a sorted T cell fraction (not recorded which). The CDR3 protein is CASSSPGDTQYF. The DNA of the CDR3 is TGTGCCAGCAGCTCGCCGGGGGATACGCAGTATTTT.